This T cell receptor (beta chain) was identified in a study of early T cells in non-severe SARS-CoV-2 infection. Study-level background: The input, bulk RNA from unsorted whole blood, was sequenced, and chains were unpaired.

Attachment of unique molecular identifiers to individual cDNA molecules was performed. TCRdb processed the 5' RACE reads anew with MiXCR; each CDR3 protein has one entry. The table includes 90,000 to 120,000 distinct CDR3 sequences, 11% detected once. About this clonotype itself: Its antigen is undetermined.

Broader study findings: Matching results from VDJdb favored anti-spike CD8 responses, leaving private and CD4 specificities undetected.

V dropped 6 bases and J dropped 3 bases, with 24 bases sitting between them. This CDR3 region has 18 residues. The V gene's germline CDR1 is SNHLY and CDR2 FYNNEI. The sample comprised whole blood. The sequence was obtained from an adult who was a healthcare worker with PCR-confirmed SARS-CoV-2 infection or an uninfected control (not recorded which). The J gene is TRBJ1-5, the V gene TRBV2, with D perhaps matching TRBD1 (6 bases). The CDR3 DNA sequence: TGTGCCAGCAGCCCAGGGGCAGGCCCCCTTTCCGTCAATCAGCCCCAGCATTTT. This gives the protein CASSPGAGPLSVNQPQHF.